This T cell receptor (beta chain) was sequenced during a study of T cells in women clearing cervical HPV infection (dated by TCRdb to the late 2010s). As for the study more broadly: The cases were 20 to 30 women with histologically confirmed HPV16-related CIN3 or worse, and 2 of those women had invasive cancers. Controls were 25 or so women whose single incident HPV16 infection cleared within 12 months without precancer or cancer developing. Blood from cases was collected at the visit at which the lesion was first identified, whereas blood from controls was collected once infection was no longer detected. For cases, a median interval of roughly 150 days, with an interquartile range of 90 to 200 days, was observed between lesion detection and blood sampling. HLA typing was available for only a few women, so HLA type could not be excluded as a confounder. The exploratory proof-of-principle case-control study was nested within the Guanacaste HPV Natural History Study in Costa Rica and compared TCR repertoires across cervical HPV16 outcomes. Cases and controls were matched on age within five years and on year of sample collection. Cases had a median age of almost 35 years and controls had a median age of around 41, with no significant differences in baseline characteristics. In the parent cohort, roughly 10,000 women aged 18 or older were enrolled in Guanacaste, Costa Rica, during about 1993 to 1995 and were followed for six to seven years. Five blinded duplicates per group were added as quality controls, giving about 60 samples: about 50 participants and approximately ten replicates.

Every participant had a single incident cervical HPV16 infection, and women with prevalent HPV16 infections were excluded. Cervical HPV DNA was detected by MY09/MY11 PCR, and genotyping was performed by dot-blot hybridization. More than 14 mL of heparinized blood were centrifuged, and the buffy coat was split into aliquots, frozen at -30 degrees C, and then kept at -80 degrees C. QIAGEN kits were used to extract genomic DNA from buffy coat specimens. Concerning this clone: Its antigen is currently not known.

The immunoSEQ assay used multiplex PCR to amplify TCR beta CDR3 regions from an average of roughly 1,200 ng of genomic DNA per sample. To correct primer bias, the assay used a complete synthetic TCR repertoire to set an amplification baseline. Amplicons were sequenced on the Illumina platform. Concerning the study's data processing: Sequence errors were corrected by clustering with frequency ratios and a modified nearest-neighbor algorithm, and the sequences were then analyzed in the immunoSEQ Analyzer using IMGT gene definitions. TCR richness and evenness were averaged over 20 rarefaction repeats at each rarefaction depth, excluding samples with fewer sequences than the depth. V, D and J gene relative abundances were compared between groups with Wilcoxon rank sum tests, applying FDR correction. An intraclass correlation of around 96% for TCR richness and an average of around 71% across about 66 gene segments were obtained from the blinded duplicates. The table comes from immuneACCESS by way of TCRdb, which keeps in-frame sequences with V and J called. Part of the clones is missing from these tables; in studies checked, under half for an unresolved V gene and the rest for unknown reasons. Clone size and the V and J calls come from that table; the DNA yielded D and trimming. This sample's table lists some 41,000 clones. The biggest ten clones account for about 8% of the sample.

Study-level results and caveats: Because T-cell numbers per sample were unknown, differences in richness could reflect varying T-cell content rather than repertoire biology. CIN3+ cases had significantly higher TCR repertoire richness than controls across sequencing depths, but evenness did not differ between the groups. By combining richness with V gene abundances, random forest classifiers separated cases from controls with an estimated AUC of around 0.8. Because of the cross-sectional design, the study could not determine whether the associations came before infection or resulted from infection, and neither effector/memory subsets nor HPV-specific T cells were isolated.

The receptor was derived from a woman between 18 and 70 years old with a cervical HPV16 infection that either progressed to CIN3+ or cleared (not recorded which). Sequenced sample: blood buffy coat.

CDR3 protein: CASSQSPTPGLEDYEQYF. The sequenced part of the CDR3 DNA is TGCGCCAGCAGTCAATCACCTACCCCGGGACTGGAAGACTACGAG. The rearranged segments are TRBV23-1 and TRBJ2-7, with TRBD2 perhaps the D gene, on 6 matching bases. The CDR3 is cut off 3 residues early in the read; its end comes from the germline J gene. TRBV23-1 is placed among ORFs of uncertain function. V and J lose 0 bases and 3 bases, and a span of 21 bases separates them. Spanning cysteine to phenylalanine, the CDR3 consists of 18 amino acids. Only the CDR3 bases that were read are kept: 45 of them, in frame from base 1.